These 18 T cell receptor beta chains were sequenced from one sample in a study of technical replicates of blood from a few donors. Profiled with immunoSEQ multiplex PCR; TCRdb holds only in-frame clones, not every one. The sample consists of under 95,000 clones, around 95% of them appearing once. Sequencing used T cells isolated from PBMCs. The receptors were sampled from a human donor in good health.

This clone appeared a single time. The CDR3, as DNA: TGTGCCAGCAGGGCGCTAGCGGGGGGGCCAAACGAGCAGTACTTC. It yields the protein CASRALAGGPNEQYF. The genes are TRBV5-4 and TRBJ2-7; 12 nucleotides agree with TRBD2. CDR1 and CDR2 from the germline V gene are SGHNT and YYREEE (reference sequence). V was clipped by 5 bases and J by 5 bases; unmatched bases: 8. CDR3 length: 15 residues. Combining the CDR3 with reference TRBV5-4 and TRBJ2-7 gives the whole variable domain ETGVTQSPTHLIKTRGQQVTLRCSSQSGHNTVSWYQQALGQGPQFIFQYYREEENGRGNFPPRFSGLQFPNYSSELNVNALELDDSALYLCASRALAGGPNEQYFGPGTRLTVT.

The rearrangement uses TRBV2 and TRBJ1-2, with 8 nucleotides matching TRBD1. V shed 6 bases and J 8 bases; nucleotides not matched to a gene: 2. The germline gives CDR1 SNHLY, CDR2 FYNNEI. The length of the CDR3 is 11 residues. Written as DNA, the CDR3 is TGTGCCAGCAGCCGACAGGGGGGCTACACCTTC. It translates to CASSRQGGYTF.

This clone was recorded only once. DNA for the CDR3: TGTGCCAGCAGTTCAGGGGTTTATAGCAATCAGCCCCAGCATTTT. Amino acid sequence: CASSSGVYSNQPQHF. This sequence joins TRBV2 and TRBJ1-5, with D possibly matching TRBD1 (6 bases). The CDR3 length is 15 residues. Germline loops: CDR1 SNHLY, CDR2 FYNNEI. Trimming pared 5 bases from V and 0 bases from J, leaving 11 bases between.

This clone was picked up one time. V usage is TRBV5-6 and J usage is TRBJ1-5; D is possibly TRBD1 (5 bases). The V and J ends lost 1 base and 5 bases respectively, with 10 bases between them. The CDR3 consists of 14 residues. Per the germline V gene, CDR1 is SGHDT and CDR2 is YYEEEE. CDR3 bases: TGTGCCAGCAGCTTGAGCGGGACCTATCAGCCCCAGCATTTT. It yields the protein CASSLSGTYQPQHF.

V usage is TRBV29-1 and J usage is TRBJ2-5; D possibly corresponds to TRBD1 (7 bases). Trimming cost V 3 bases and J 5 bases, with 22 bases left between them. The germline V gene encodes CDR1 SQVTM and CDR2 ANQGSEA. This CDR3 has 16 amino acids. The CDR3 DNA follows: TGCAGCGTTGAGTTTCAGACAGGGACTTACCCGGAGACCCAGTACTTC. This encodes CSVEFQTGTYPETQYF.

The gene calls are TRBV2 and TRBJ1-4, with 8 nucleotides matching TRBD1. V shed 0 bases and J 9 bases; nucleotides not matched to a gene: 9. The CDR3 runs 16 residues. Germline-derived CDR1 and CDR2 are SNHLY and FYNNEI. The CDR3 sequence: CASSEARNRGSQKLFF. CDR3 nucleotides: TGTGCCAGCAGTGAAGCGAGGAACAGGGGGTCTCAAAAACTGTTTTTT.

The chain couples TRBV7-6 to TRBJ2-5; possibly TRBD1 for D (5 bases). Trimming took 5 bases from V and 2 from J, leaving 18 bases between them. This CDR3 contains 16 residues. Germline V CDR1 and CDR2: SGHVS, FNYEAQ. The CDR3 loop is CASSLVSGRTQETQYF. DNA of the CDR3: TGTGCCAGCAGCCTAGTCTCAGGGCGGACACAAGAGACCCAGTACTTC.

This clone was recorded once. The rearrangement links TRBV29-1 to TRBJ2-1, with D possibly matching TRBD1 (5 bases). CDR3 size: 11 residues. The V end lost 2 bases, the J end lost 7 bases, and 6 bases lay between the germline ends. Germline loops: CDR1 SQVTM, CDR2 ANQGSEA. The CDR3 loop is CSVEPGNEQFF. The CDR3 bases are TGCAGCGTTGAACCAGGGAATGAGCAGTTCTTC.

This clone was recorded once. The V call is TRBV4-1, the J call TRBJ1-4, with TRBD1 matching 8 bases. V was clipped by 3 bases and J by 2 bases; unmatched bases: 11. The germline V gene has CDR1 MGHRA and CDR2 YSYEKL. There are 18 residues in the CDR3. The CDR3 region has the DNA TGCGCCAGCAGCCAGCCGTCAAAGACAGGGGCGACTAATGAAAAACTGTTTTTT. This gives the protein CASSQPSKTGATNEKLFF.

This clone has more than one count but fewer than ten. The chain is built from TRBV30 and TRBJ2-1; D perhaps matches TRBD1 (6 bases). Germline CDR1 and CDR2: GTSNPN and SVGIG (reference sequence). The CDR3 is 12 amino acids. For the CDR3, the DNA is TGTGCTTGTTCGAGGGGGTACAATGAGCAGTTCTTC. Its protein product is CACSRGYNEQFF.

J is TRBJ2-1 and V is TRBV28; TRBD2 matches 8 bases. The CDR3 loop spans 17 amino acids. The V segment lost 5 bases and the J segment 0 bases; nucleotides outside the gene matches: 9. CDR1 and CDR2 (germline): MDHEN, SYDVKM. The CDR3 coding sequence is TGTGCCAGCAGTCTCTCGCGGCGGGGGGCCTCCTACAATGAGCAGTTCTTC. Protein: CASSLSRRGASYNEQFF.

This chain joins TRBV2 and TRBJ2-2; weak D call: TRBD1 (6 bases). Germline-derived CDR1 and CDR2 are SNHLY and FYNNEI. This CDR3 comprises 14 residues. Trimming removed 6 bases from V and 7 bases from J, with 15 bases in between. The CDR3 DNA follows: TGTGCCAGCAGGCTGACAGGAGGCAGCGGGGAGCTGTTTTTT. Translated, it gives CASRLTGGSGELFF.

The CDR3 region has the DNA TGCGCCAGCAGCCCCCAGGGCCTAGATTTTCCCCTTAACACTGAAGCTTTCTTT. Amino acid sequence: CASSPQGLDFPLNTEAFF. The V and J genes are TRBV5-1 and TRBJ1-1; weak D call: TRBD1 (5 bases). The V end was cut by 4 bases, the J end by 2 bases, with 24 bases between. Germline V gene lookup returns CDR1 SGHRS and CDR2 YFSETQ. The CDR3 is 18 residues long. The full variable domain, completed using reference TRBV5-1 and TRBJ1-1, is KAGVTQTPRYLIKTRGQQVTLSCSPISGHRSVSWYQQTPGQGLQFLFEYFSETQRNKGNFPGRFSGRQFSNSRSEMNVSTLELGDSALYLCASSPQGLDFPLNTEAFFGQGTRLTVV.

This chain links TRBV9 with TRBJ2-1; D not resolved. Deletions cut 0 bases from V and 0 bases from J, with 7 bases between. The CDR3 extends over 15 amino acids. Germline assignment: CDR1 SGDLS and CDR2 YYNGEE. For the CDR3, the DNA is TGTGCCAGCAGCGTAGGTATTAGCTCCTACAATGAGCAGTTCTTC. It yields the protein CASSVGISSYNEQFF.

This chain uses TRBV10-2 with TRBJ1-1; D unresolved. Trimming stripped 4 bases from V and 0 bases from J, with 9 bases between. Germline loops: CDR1 WSHSY, CDR2 SAAADI. The CDR3 runs to 14 residues. Here the CDR3 reads CASSAVRVNTEAFF. The CDR3 DNA follows: TGCGCCAGCAGTGCAGTGCGGGTGAACACTGAAGCTTTCTTT.

J is TRBJ1-2 and V is TRBV7-8, with 10 bases aligning to TRBD1. Losses at the gene ends were 3 bases for V and 5 bases for J; bases not matched to a gene: 0. Germline CDR1 SGHVS, CDR2 FQNEAQ. The CDR3 is 13 amino acids. The CDR3 DNA reads as TGTGCCAGCAGCTTGGGACAGGGGTATGGCTACACCTTC. Translating it yields CASSLGQGYGYTF.

This chain joins TRBV4-1 and TRBJ1-1; D call uncertain. Trimming left V 0 bases short and J 4 bases short, with 18 bases between. CDR1 is MGHRA and CDR2 is YSYEKL in the germline V gene. The CDR3 is made up of 17 amino acids. Written as DNA, the CDR3 is TGCGCCAGCAGCCAAGATAAATTCTATACGGGGATCACTGAAGCTTTCTTT. This codes for CASSQDKFYTGITEAFF.

V gene TRBV5-1 combines with J gene TRBJ2-5; perhaps TRBD2 as D (5 bases). CDR1 and CDR2 (germline): SGHRS, YFSETQ. With 4 bases removed from V and 0 bases from J, the gap between germline ends came to 10 bases. CDR3 length equals 14 residues. CDR3 DNA sequence: TGCGCCAGCAGCGGAACGGGGTACCAAGAGACCCAGTACTTC. This sequence encodes CASSGTGYQETQYF.